This T cell receptor beta chain was captured by sequencing in a study of blood T cells in healthy people across ages. This CDR3 comprises 13 residues. V dropped 7 bases and J dropped 10 bases, with 17 bases sitting between them. The people who gave samples were healthy Caucasians from Russia, aged roughly 6 to 90. The study, taken as a whole, reports: Getting older went along with TCR beta diversity per million T cells dropping roughly linearly.

With respect to this clonotype: As yet, its antigen is unknown.

The authors ran a second PCR of about 7 to 12 cycles using a sample-barcoded 5' primer and a J-beta primer mix. A 12-random-nucleotide template-switch adaptor tagged each cDNA molecule. One entry per CDR3 protein, called by TCRdb with MiXCR from the 5' RACE reads. The sample records about 1.5 million distinct CDR3 sequences, roughly 43% being singletons. Sequencing was performed on blood. The rearrangement links TRBV12-3 or TRBV12-4 to TRBJ2-1; maybe TRBD1 (6 bases). This receptor was taken from a woman aged 18 to 35 in good health. In DNA form, the CDR3 reads TGTGCCAGCAATACTAACAGGGCTGGAGAGCAGTTCTTC. Encoded protein: CASNTNRAGEQFF.